The sequence of this T cell receptor (beta chain) was determined in a study of post-analysis software for immune sequencing data. Whole-study findings and limits: Four or five TRBV segments occurring more often in patients than controls included TRBV5-6, TRBV5-1 and TRBV20-1.

Incorporated into the TCR beta cDNA libraries were unique molecular identifiers, which served to reduce PCR and sequencing biases. TCRdb independently ran MiXCR on the PCR reads; one entry per CDR3 protein. The profile covers 250,000 to 300,000 distinct CDR3 sequences, with just over 35% appearing a single time and roughly 4.8% taken by the ten largest. This clonotype was counted many times. The antigen is unknown. CDR1 and CDR2 from the germline V gene are SGHRS and YFSETQ. J lost 4 bases, V lost 0 bases, and 8 bases had no gene match. CDR3 size: 17 residues. Sequences were obtained from blood. The chain has TRBV5-1 and TRBJ2-3; 10 positions match TRBD2. The clonotype originates from a girl aged 10 to 17 with multiple sclerosis. CDR3 DNA sequence: TGCGCCAGCAGCTTGGTCGCGAGCGGGAGGGCCGCAGATACGCAGTATTTT. This gives the protein CASSLVASGRAADTQYF.